This entry lists 19 T cell receptor beta chains sequenced from one sample in a study of blood T cell repertoires in COVID-19. Sequencing used immunoSEQ multiplex PCR; TCRdb keeps in-frame clones, though not all of them. The sample yields more than 85,000 clones, around three quarters seen once. The source material was peripheral blood. These receptors were obtained from a human donor in a cohort sampled during active or convalescent COVID-19.

The genes are TRBV4-3 and TRBJ2-1, with 9 bases lining up with TRBD2. Germline V gene sequence: CDR1 LGHNA, CDR2 YSLEER. V lost 2 bases and J lost 3; bases outside the gene matches: 14. This CDR3 is built from 19 residues. The CDR3 loop reads CASSQRGLAYGLDYNEQFF. Written as DNA, the CDR3 is TGCGCCAGCAGCCAACGGGGACTAGCTTATGGCCTAGACTACAATGAGCAGTTCTTC.

The CDR3 nucleotides are TGTGCCAGCAGCCCAATGAACTGGTTTAGCAATCAGCCCCAGCATTTT. This codes for CASSPMNWFSNQPQHF. The chain recombines TRBV7-9 with TRBJ1-5; no clear D. This CDR3 contains 16 residues. V dropped 5 bases and J dropped 0 bases, with 14 bases sitting between them. The germline V gene has CDR1 SEHNR and CDR2 FQNEAQ (reference sequence).

With regard to this clone: At one boundary the junction diverges from the germline segment, which might be a read error. CDR3 amino acids: CATSDSPAGVGINF. CDR3 coding DNA: TGTGCCACTTCGGACAGTCCGGCGGGGGTAGGCATAAACTTC. The V and J genes are TRBV10-3 and TRBJ2-7; D perhaps matches TRBD2 (7 bases). There are 14 residues in the CDR3. CDR1 and CDR2 (germline): ENHRY, SYGVKD.

The rearrangement links TRBV19 to TRBJ2-2, with D tentatively TRBD2 (6 bases). CDR1 is LNHDA and CDR2 is SQIVND in the germline V gene (reference sequence). CDR3 length: 15 residues. Trimming removed 2 bases from V and 5 bases from J, with 12 bases in between. The CDR3 DNA reads TGTGCCAGTAGTATATACGGGGACTCAACCGGGGAGCTGTTTTTT. Translated, it gives CASSIYGDSTGELFF.

The chain links TRBV6-5 to TRBJ1-6; tentative D call: TRBD1 (5 bases). Germline CDR1 is MNHEY and CDR2 is SVGAGI. The CDR3 contains 15 residues. The V gene lost 6 bases and the J gene lost 6 bases, with 15 bases spanning the gap. CDR3 coding DNA: TGTGCCAGCAGACAACGACAGTCTGTTAATTCACCCCTCCACTTT. This translates into CASRQRQSVNSPLHF.

The table lists this clone with a count of one. The V and J genes are TRBV28 and TRBJ1-2, with 7 bases fitting TRBD1. Looked up from germline, CDR1 is MDHEN and CDR2 is SYDVKM. Trimming removed 2 bases from V and 3 bases from J; junction bases left unmatched: 9. This CDR3 spans 16 amino acids. The CDR3 sequence is CASSLIGGPSHYGYTF. The CDR3 nucleotides read TGTGCCAGCAGTTTAATAGGGGGCCCTTCTCACTATGGCTACACCTTC.

The genes are TRBV19 and TRBJ2-1; D might be TRBD2 (5 bases). Germline V gene sequence: CDR1 LNHDA, CDR2 SQIVND (reference sequence). Trimming took off 7 bases at V and 6 bases at J, with 19 bases between the two ends. The CDR3 extends over 15 amino acids. The CDR3 DNA is TGTGCCAGTACCCTCCGCGAGGGTTACCGCAATGAGCAGTTCTTC. Protein: CASTLREGYRNEQFF.

This CDR3 reads CAGGTRDRGAGELFF. Here the CDR3 DNA reads TGTGCCGGGGGAACCCGGGACAGGGGGGCCGGGGAGCTGTTTTTT. J is TRBJ2-2 and V is TRBV2; 11 bases match TRBD1. Germline CDR1 and CDR2: SNHLY and FYNNEI. The trim removed 11 bases at V and 6 bases at J, leaving 11 bases unmatched. The CDR3 spans 15 residues.

The chain is built from TRBV3-1 (or the pseudogene TRBV3-2) and TRBJ1-3, with TRBD1 matching 8 bases. The trim removed 9 bases at V and 4 bases at J, leaving 2 bases unmatched. CDR3 size: 12 residues. Germline loops: CDR1 LGHDT, CDR2 YNNKEL (reference sequence). CDR3 sequence: CASGQGGNTIYF. Here the CDR3 DNA reads TGTGCCAGTGGACAGGGCGGAAACACCATATATTTT.

The chain combines TRBV6-2 or TRBV6-3 with TRBJ1-5, with D perhaps TRBD1 (6 bases). The CDR3 has 15 residues. CDR1 is MNHEY, CDR2 SVGEGT, per germline. The V end was cut by 5 bases, the J end by 0 bases, with 11 bases between. DNA of the CDR3: TGTGCCAGCAGTCAAAGACAGGATAGCAATCAGCCCCAGCATTTT. It translates to CASSQRQDSNQPQHF.

V gene TRBV6-5 combines with J gene TRBJ1-1; TRBD1 aligns across 9 bases. The CDR3 has 13 amino acids. The germline CDR1 and CDR2 sequences are MNHEY and SVGAGI. V was pared by 6 bases and J by 9 bases, with 8 bases of the junction left unmatched. The CDR3 sequence is CASRGQGLAQAFF. CDR3 DNA: TGTGCCAGCAGGGGACAGGGACTTGCTCAAGCTTTCTTT.

A few counts support this clone. The chain uses TRBV19 and TRBJ2-7, with 7 bases aligning to TRBD1. The V gene's germline CDR1 is LNHDA and CDR2 SQIVND (reference sequence). V dropped 5 bases and J dropped 5; count of bases not matched to a gene: 6. The CDR3 extends over 13 amino acids. Written as DNA, the CDR3 is TGTGCCAGTAGTCTACAGGGGTGGAACGAGCAGTACTTC. This gives the protein CASSLQGWNEQYF. Full variable domain (outside the CDR3, taken from reference TRBV19 and TRBJ2-7): DGGITQSPKYLFRKEGQNVTLSCEQNLNHDAMYWYRQDPGQGLRLIYYSQIVNDFQKGDIAEGYSVSREKKESFPLTVTSAQKNPTAFYLCASSLQGWNEQYFGPGTRLTVT.

The V call is TRBV7-9, the J call TRBJ2-7, with TRBD2 identical over 8 bases. The CDR3 loop spans 16 amino acids. V was pared by 0 bases and J by 6 bases, with 10 bases of the junction left unmatched. Germline values: CDR1 SEHNR, CDR2 FQNEAQ (reference sequence). The CDR3 is CASSLALRTSGAEQYF. CDR3 DNA sequence: TGTGCCAGCAGCTTAGCGCTAAGAACTAGCGGCGCCGAGCAGTACTTC.

This clone was observed a single time. The rearrangement joins TRBV14 to TRBJ2-2; D unclear. V lost 1 base and J 8 bases, leaving 8 bases between the germline ends. CDR3 length equals 13 residues. CDR1 is SGHDN and CDR2 is FVKESK in the germline V gene. CDR3: CASSQGLGGELFF. The DNA for the CDR3 is TGTGCCAGCAGCCAAGGCCTCGGGGGGGAGCTGTTTTTT.

The genes are TRBV15 and TRBJ2-7; 8 nucleotides agree with TRBD2. The CDR3 spans 14 residues. Germline V gene data show CDR1 as LNHNV and CDR2 as YYDKDF (reference sequence). Germline trimming cut 0 bases from V and 8 bases from J; bases unmatched to any gene: 6. This CDR3 is CATSRDPGGPQQYF. The CDR3 bases are TGTGCCACCAGCAGAGATCCGGGGGGGCCTCAGCAGTACTTC.

V gene TRBV14 combines with J gene TRBJ1-2; a weak D match, TRBD1 (6 bases). Germline CDR1 reads SGHDN; CDR2 reads FVKESK. The length of the CDR3 is 14 residues. Trimming pared 1 base from V and 2 bases from J, leaving 8 bases between. CDR3 residues: CASSQGTGNYGYTF. In nucleotides, the CDR3 is TGTGCCAGCAGCCAAGGAACAGGGAACTATGGCTACACCTTC.

The gene calls are TRBV6-5 and TRBJ1-5, with 7 bases fitting TRBD1. Germline lookup yields CDR1 MNHEY and CDR2 SVGAGI. The CDR3 loop spans 14 amino acids. J lost 1 base, V lost 6 bases, and 3 bases had no gene match. Here the CDR3 DNA reads TGTGCCAGCAGGAGACAGGGAAGCAATCAGCCCCAGCATTTT. This sequence encodes CASRRQGSNQPQHF.

The genes are TRBV9 and TRBJ1-1; D gene ambiguous. The CDR3 loop spans 13 amino acids. CDR1 and CDR2 from the germline V gene are SGDLS and YYNGEE. Trimming pared 0 bases from V and 1 base from J, leaving 4 bases between. CDR3 sequence (DNA): TGTGCCAGCAGCGTAGCGGGGAACACTGAAGCTTTCTTT. Protein: CASSVAGNTEAFF.

The chain employs TRBV4-1 and TRBJ1-1, with D possibly matching TRBD1 (6 bases). V lost 6 bases and J 0 bases, leaving 11 bases between the germline ends. Germline CDR1 is MGHRA and CDR2 is YSYEKL. The CDR3 has 14 residues. This CDR3 reads CASSYRDLNTEAFF. CDR3 nucleotides: TGCGCCAGCAGTTACAGGGATTTGAACACTGAAGCTTTCTTT.